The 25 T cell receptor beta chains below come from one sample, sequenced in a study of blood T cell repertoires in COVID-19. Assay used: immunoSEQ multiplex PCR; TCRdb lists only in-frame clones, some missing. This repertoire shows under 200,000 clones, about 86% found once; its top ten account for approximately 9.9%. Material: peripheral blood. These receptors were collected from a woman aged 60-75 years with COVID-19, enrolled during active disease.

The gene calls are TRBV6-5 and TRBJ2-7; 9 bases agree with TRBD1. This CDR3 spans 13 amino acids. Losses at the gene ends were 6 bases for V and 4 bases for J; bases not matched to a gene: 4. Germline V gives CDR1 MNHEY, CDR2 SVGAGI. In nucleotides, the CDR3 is TGTGCCAGCAGCGCGACAGGGGGATACGAGCAGTACTTC. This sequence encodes CASSATGGYEQYF.

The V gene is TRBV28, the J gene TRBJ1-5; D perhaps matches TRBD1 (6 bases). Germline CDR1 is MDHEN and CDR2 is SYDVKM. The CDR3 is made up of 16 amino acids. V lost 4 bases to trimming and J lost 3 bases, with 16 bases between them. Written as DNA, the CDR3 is TGTGCCAGCAGTTCCGGGACATCCGTGGCCAATCAGCCCCAGCATTTT. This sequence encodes CASSSGTSVANQPQHF. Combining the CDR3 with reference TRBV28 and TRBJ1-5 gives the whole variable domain DVKVTQSSRYLVKRTGEKVFLECVQDMDHENMFWYRQDPGLGLRLIYFSYDVKMKEKGDIPEGYSVSREKKERFSLILESASTNQTSMYLCASSSGTSVANQPQHFGDGTRLSIL.

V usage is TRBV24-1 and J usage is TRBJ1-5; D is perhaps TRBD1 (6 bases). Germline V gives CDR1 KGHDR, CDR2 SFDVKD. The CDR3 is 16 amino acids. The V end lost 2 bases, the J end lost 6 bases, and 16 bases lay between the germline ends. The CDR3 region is CATSDSGTPLTQPQHF. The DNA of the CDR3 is TGTGCCACCAGTGATTCGGGGACACCTTTAACTCAGCCCCAGCATTTT.

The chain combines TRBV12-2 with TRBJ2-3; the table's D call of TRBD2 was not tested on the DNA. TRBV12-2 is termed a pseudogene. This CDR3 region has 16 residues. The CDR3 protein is CASRSGTSGRGDTQYF. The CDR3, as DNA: TGTGCAAGTCGCTCCGGGACTAGCGGGAGAGGTGATACGCAGTATTTT.

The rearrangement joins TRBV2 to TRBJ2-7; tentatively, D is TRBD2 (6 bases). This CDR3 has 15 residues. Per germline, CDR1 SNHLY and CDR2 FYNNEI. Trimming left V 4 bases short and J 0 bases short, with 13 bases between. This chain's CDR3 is CASSVKAGLSYEQYF. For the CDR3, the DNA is TGTGCCAGCAGTGTGAAAGCGGGCCTCTCCTACGAGCAGTACTTC.

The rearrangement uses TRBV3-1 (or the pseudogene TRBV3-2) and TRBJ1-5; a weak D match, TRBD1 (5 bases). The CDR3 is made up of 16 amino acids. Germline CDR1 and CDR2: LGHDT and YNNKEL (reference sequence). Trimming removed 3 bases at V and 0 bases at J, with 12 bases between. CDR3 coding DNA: TGTGCCAGCAGCCACCTTGAGACAGATAGCAATCAGCCCCAGCATTTT. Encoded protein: CASSHLETDSNQPQHF.

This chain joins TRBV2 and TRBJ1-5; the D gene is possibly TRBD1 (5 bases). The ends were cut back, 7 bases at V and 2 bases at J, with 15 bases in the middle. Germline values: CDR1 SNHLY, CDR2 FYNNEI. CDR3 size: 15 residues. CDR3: CASKRGASGNQPQHF. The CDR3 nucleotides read TGTGCCAGCAAACGTGGGGCATCGGGCAATCAGCCCCAGCATTTT.

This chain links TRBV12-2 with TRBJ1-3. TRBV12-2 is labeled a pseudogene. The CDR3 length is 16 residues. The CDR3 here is CASRLEGGGQGNTIYF. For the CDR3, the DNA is TGTGCAAGTCGCTTAGAAGGTGGAGGGCAAGGAAACACCATATATTTT.

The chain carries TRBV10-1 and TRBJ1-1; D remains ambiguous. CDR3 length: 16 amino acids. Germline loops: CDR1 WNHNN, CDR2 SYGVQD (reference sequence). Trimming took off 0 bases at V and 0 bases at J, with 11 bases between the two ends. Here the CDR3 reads CASSESPGFMNTEAFF. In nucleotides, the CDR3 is TGCGCCAGCAGTGAGTCCCCGGGATTCATGAACACTGAAGCTTTCTTT.

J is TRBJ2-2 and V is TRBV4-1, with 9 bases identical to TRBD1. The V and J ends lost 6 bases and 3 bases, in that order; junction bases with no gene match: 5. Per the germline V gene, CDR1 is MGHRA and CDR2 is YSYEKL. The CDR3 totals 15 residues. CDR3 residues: CASRPGQGYTGELFF. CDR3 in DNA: TGCGCCAGCAGGCCGGGACAGGGTTACACCGGGGAGCTGTTTTTT.

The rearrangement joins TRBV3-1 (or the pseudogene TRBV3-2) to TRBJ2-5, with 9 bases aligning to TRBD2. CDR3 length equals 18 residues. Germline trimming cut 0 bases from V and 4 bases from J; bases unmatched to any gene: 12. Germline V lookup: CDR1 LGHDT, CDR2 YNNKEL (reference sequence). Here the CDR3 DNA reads TGTGCCAGCAGCCAAGATCTAGCGGGACGGGGTGGTCTAGAGACCCAGTACTTC. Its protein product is CASSQDLAGRGGLETQYF.

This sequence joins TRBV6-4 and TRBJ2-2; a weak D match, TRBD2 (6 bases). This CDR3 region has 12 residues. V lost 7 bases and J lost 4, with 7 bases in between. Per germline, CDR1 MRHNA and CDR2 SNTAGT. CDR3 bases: TGTGCCAGCAACGGGGGCACCGGGGAGCTGTTTTTT. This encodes CASNGGTGELFF.

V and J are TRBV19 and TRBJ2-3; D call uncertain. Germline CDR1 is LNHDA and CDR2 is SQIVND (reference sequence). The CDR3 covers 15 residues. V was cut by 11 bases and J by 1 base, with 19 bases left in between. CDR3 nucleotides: TGTGCCTCAGGTACTGCCTTGGCCGGCACAGATACGCAGTATTTT. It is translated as CASGTALAGTDTQYF.

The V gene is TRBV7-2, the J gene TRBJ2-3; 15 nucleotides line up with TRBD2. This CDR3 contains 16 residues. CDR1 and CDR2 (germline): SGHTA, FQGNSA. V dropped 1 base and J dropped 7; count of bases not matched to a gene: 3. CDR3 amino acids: CASSLGTSGRAYTQYF. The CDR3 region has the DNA TGTGCCAGCAGCTTAGGGACTAGCGGGAGGGCCTATACGCAGTATTTT.

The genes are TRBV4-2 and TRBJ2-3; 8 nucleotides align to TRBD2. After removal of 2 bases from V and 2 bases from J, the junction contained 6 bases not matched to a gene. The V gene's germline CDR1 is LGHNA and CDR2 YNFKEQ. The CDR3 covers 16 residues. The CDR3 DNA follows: TGTGCCAGCAGCCAATGGGCGGGAGGACTCACAGATACGCAGTATTTT. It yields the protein CASSQWAGGLTDTQYF.

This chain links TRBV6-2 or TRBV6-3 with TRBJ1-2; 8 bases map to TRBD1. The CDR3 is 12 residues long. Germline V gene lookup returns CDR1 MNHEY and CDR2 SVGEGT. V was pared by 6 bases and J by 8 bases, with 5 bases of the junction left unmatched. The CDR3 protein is CASSEDREGYTF. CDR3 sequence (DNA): TGTGCCAGCAGCGAGGACAGGGAAGGCTACACCTTC.

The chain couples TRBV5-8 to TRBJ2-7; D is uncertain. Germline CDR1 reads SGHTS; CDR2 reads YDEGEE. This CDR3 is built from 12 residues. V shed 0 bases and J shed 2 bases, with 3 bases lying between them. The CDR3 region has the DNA TGTGCCAGCAGCTTGGCCGCCTACGAGCAGTACTTC. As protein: CASSLAAYEQYF.

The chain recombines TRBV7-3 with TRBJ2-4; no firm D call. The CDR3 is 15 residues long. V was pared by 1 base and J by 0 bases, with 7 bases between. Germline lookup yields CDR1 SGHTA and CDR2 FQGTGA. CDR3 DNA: TGTGCCAGCAGCTTAATGGCGGCAGCCAAAAACATTCAGTACTTC. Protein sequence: CASSLMAAAKNIQYF.

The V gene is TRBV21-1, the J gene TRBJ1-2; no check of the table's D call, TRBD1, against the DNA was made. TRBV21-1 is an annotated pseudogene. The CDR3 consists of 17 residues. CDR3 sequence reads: CASSKHRGTSTNYGYTF. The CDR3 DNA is TGTGCCAGCAGCAAGCACAGGGGAACTTCTACTAACTATGGCTACACCTTC.

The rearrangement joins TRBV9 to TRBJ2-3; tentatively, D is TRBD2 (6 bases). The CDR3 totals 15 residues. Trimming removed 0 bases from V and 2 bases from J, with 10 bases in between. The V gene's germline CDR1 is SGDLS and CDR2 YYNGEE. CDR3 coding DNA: TGTGCCAGCAGCGTAGGCGGGACGAACACAGATACGCAGTATTTT. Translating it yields CASSVGGTNTDTQYF. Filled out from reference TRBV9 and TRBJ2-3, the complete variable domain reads DSGVTQTPKHLITATGQRVTLRCSPRSGDLSVYWYQQSLDQGLQFLIQYYNGEERAKGNILERFSAQQFPDLHSELNLSSLELGDSALYFCASSVGGTNTDTQYFGPGTRLTVL.

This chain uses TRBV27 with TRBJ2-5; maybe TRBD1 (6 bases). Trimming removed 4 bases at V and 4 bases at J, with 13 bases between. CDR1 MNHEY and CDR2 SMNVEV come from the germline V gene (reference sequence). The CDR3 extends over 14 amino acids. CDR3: CASSSGQRIETQYF. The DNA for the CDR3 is TGTGCCAGCAGTTCCGGACAGAGAATAGAGACCCAGTACTTC.

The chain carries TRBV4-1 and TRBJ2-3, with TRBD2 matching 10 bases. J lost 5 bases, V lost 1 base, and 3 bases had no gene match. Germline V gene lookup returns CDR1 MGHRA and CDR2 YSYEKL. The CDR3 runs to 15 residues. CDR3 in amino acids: CASSQASGRIDTQYF. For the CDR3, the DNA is TGCGCCAGCAGCCAAGCTAGCGGGAGAATAGATACGCAGTATTTT.

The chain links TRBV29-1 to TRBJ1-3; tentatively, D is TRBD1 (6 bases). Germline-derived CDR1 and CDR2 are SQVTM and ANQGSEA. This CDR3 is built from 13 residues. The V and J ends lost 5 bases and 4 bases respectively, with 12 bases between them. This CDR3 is CSVTRDIGNTIYF. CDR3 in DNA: TGCAGCGTTACACGGGACATAGGAAACACCATATATTTT.

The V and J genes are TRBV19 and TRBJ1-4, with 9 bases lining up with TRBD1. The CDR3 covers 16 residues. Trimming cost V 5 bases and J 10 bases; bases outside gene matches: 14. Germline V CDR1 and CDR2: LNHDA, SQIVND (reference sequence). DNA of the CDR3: TGTGCCAGTAGTCCGAGCCAGACAGGGGGGGGAGGAAAACTGTTTTTT. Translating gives CASSPSQTGGGGKLFF.

The CDR3 nucleotides are TGTGCCAGCAGCGTCTCCGGGACAGGGGTGATAGATACGCAGTATTTT. It codes for CASSVSGTGVIDTQYF. The chain employs TRBV9 and TRBJ2-3; TRBD1 matches 10 bases. Germline CDR1 and CDR2: SGDLS and YYNGEE. The CDR3 consists of 16 residues. Trimming took 2 bases from V and 5 from J; bases not matched to a gene: 8. The full variable domain, completed using reference TRBV9 and TRBJ2-3, is DSGVTQTPKHLITATGQRVTLRCSPRSGDLSVYWYQQSLDQGLQFLIQYYNGEERAKGNILERFSAQQFPDLHSELNLSSLELGDSALYFCASSVSGTGVIDTQYFGPGTRLTVL.